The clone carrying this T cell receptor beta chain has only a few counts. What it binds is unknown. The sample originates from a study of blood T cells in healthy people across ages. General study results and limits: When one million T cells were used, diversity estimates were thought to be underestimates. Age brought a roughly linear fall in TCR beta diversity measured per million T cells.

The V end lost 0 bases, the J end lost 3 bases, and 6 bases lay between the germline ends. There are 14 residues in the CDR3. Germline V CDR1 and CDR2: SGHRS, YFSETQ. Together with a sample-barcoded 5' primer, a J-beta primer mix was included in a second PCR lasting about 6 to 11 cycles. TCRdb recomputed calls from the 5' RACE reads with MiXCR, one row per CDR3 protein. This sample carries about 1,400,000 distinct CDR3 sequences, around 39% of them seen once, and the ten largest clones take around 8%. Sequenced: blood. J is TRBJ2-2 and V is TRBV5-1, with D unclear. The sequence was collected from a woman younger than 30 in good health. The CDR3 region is CASSLVPDTGELFF. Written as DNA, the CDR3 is TGCGCCAGCAGCTTGGTTCCGGACACCGGGGAGCTGTTTTTT.